This TCR beta chain was retrieved from a study of T-cell reconstitution after alpha-beta-depleted transplantation in children. This clonotype was recorded at least ten times. The CDR3 totals 17 residues. Germline V gene data show CDR1 as SGHVS and CDR2 as FQNEAQ. V shed 0 bases and J shed 4 bases, with 15 bases lying between them. Library preparation (for TCRbeta) was performed with unique molecular identifiers. TCRdb called the PCR reads again in MiXCR, with one record for every CDR3 protein. The data contain about 360,000 distinct CDR3 sequences, about 14% of them singletons. This chain uses TRBV7-8 with TRBJ2-2; D perhaps matches TRBD1 (6 bases). Sequenced here: PBMCs, sampled from the stem cell graft. This TCR was recovered from a human donor who donated a stem cell graft to a child with Fanconi anemia. For the CDR3, the DNA is TGTGCCAGCAGCTTAGCCAAAGGGACACAGACCACCGGGGAGCTGTTTTTT. It translates to CASSLAKGTQTTGELFF.